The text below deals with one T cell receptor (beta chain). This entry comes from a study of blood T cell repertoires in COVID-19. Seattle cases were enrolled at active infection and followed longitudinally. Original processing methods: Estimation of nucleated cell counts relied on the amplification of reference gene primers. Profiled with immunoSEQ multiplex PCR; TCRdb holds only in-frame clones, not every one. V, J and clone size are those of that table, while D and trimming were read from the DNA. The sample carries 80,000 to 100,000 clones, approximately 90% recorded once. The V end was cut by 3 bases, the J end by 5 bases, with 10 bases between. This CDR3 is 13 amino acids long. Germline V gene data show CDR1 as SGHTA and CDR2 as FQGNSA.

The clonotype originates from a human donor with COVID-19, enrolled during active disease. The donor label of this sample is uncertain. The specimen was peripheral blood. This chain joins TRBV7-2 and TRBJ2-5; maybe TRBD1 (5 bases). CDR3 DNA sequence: TGTGCCAGCAGCTTTGCAGGGTCCGAGACCCAGTACTTC. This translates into CASSFAGSETQYF. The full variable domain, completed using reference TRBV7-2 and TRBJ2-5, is GAGVSQSPSNKVTEKGKDVELRCDPISGHTALYWYRQSLGQGLEFLIYFQGNSAPDKSGLPSDRFSAERTGGSVSTLTIQRTQQEDSAVYLCASSFAGSETQYFGPGTRLLVL.